These T cell receptor beta chains were read from a single sample in a study of cytomegalovirus exposure and HLA in healthy donors. Sequencing was performed with immunoSEQ multiplex PCR; in TCRdb, only in-frame clones are kept and a portion is missing. The specimen's table records 200,000 to 250,000 clones. Sequencing used PBMCs. These receptors were obtained from a girl aged 2 to 9 in good health and CMV-seropositive. The CDR3 runs from the conserved cysteine through the conserved F or W. D genes are given only for firm matches.

D: TRBD1; J: TRBJ1-1; V: TRBV19; CDR3: CASSITGVNTEAFF; DNA: TGTGCCAGTAGTATTACAGGGGTGAACACTGAAGCTTTCTTT
D: TRBD1; J: TRBJ1-2; V: TRBV5-4; CDR3: CASSPGTANYGYTF; DNA: TGTGCCAGCAGCCCAGGGACAGCAAACTATGGCTACACCTTC
D: -; J: TRBJ2-1; V: TRBV5-1; CDR3: CASTDPGLFPYNEQFF; DNA: TGCGCCAGCACCGATCCCGGACTTTTTCCCTACAATGAGCAGTTCTTC
D: TRBD1; J: TRBJ1-4; V: TRBV19; CDR3: CASRPRTGGNEKLFF; DNA: TGTGCCAGTAGACCTCGGACAGGGGGGAATGAAAAACTGTTTTTT
D: -; J: TRBJ1-5; V: TRBV4-1; CDR3: CASSQVPNQPQHF; DNA: TGCGCCAGCAGCCAAGTCCCAAATCAGCCCCAGCATTTT
D: -; J: TRBJ1-5; V: TRBV6-4; CDR3: CASSAESNRPQHF; DNA: TGTGCCAGCAGTGCGGAGTCGAATCGGCCCCAGCATTTT
D: -; J: TRBJ1-2; V: TRBV5-4; CDR3: CASSLAASGGYTF; DNA: TGTGCCAGCAGCTTGGCCGCGAGCGGGGGCTACACCTTC
D: -; J: TRBJ2-5; V: TRBV5-4; CDR3: CASSLELTGQETQYF; DNA: TGTGCCAGCAGCTTGGAATTGACAGGCCAAGAGACCCAGTACTTC
D: TRBD2; J: TRBJ2-1; V: TRBV29-1; CDR3: CSVEDRSGSSYNEQFF; DNA: TGCAGCGTTGAAGATCGTAGCGGGAGTTCCTACAATGAGCAGTTCTTC
D: TRBD1; J: TRBJ1-4; V: TRBV5-1; CDR3: CASSYAGQVSEKLFF; DNA: TGCGCCAGCAGCTACGCAGGACAGGTATCTGAAAAACTGTTTTTT
D: -; J: TRBJ2-3; V: TRBV5-1; CDR3: CASSLSLGVTDTQYF; DNA: TGCGCCAGCAGCTTGTCTCTAGGGGTCACAGATACGCAGTATTTT
D: -; J: TRBJ1-5; V: TRBV6-5; CDR3: CASSAQGLSRPQHF; DNA: TGTGCCAGCAGTGCTCAGGGGCTGAGCAGGCCCCAGCATTTT
D: -; J: TRBJ1-3; V: TRBV28; CDR3: CASWYSSGNTIYF; DNA: TGTGCCAGCTGGTACAGCTCTGGAAACACCATATATTTT
D: -; J: TRBJ1-2; V: TRBV5-6; CDR3: CASSFGGANGYTF; DNA: TGTGCCAGCAGCTTTGGGGGCGCCAATGGCTACACCTTC
D: TRBD2; J: TRBJ2-1; V: TRBV6-1; CDR3: CASRVKVGGGNEQFF; DNA: TGTGCCAGCAGAGTAAAGGTCGGGGGGGGGAATGAGCAGTTCTTC
D: TRBD1; J: TRBJ2-1; V: TRBV29-1; CDR3: CSVPQGQRTYNEQFF; DNA: TGCAGCGTTCCACAGGGACAGAGGACCTACAATGAGCAGTTCTTC
D: TRBD1; J: TRBJ2-3; V: TRBV6-5; CDR3: CASSYGQGWGTDTQYF; DNA: TGTGCCAGCAGTTACGGACAGGGGTGGGGGACAGATACGCAGTATTTT
D: -; J: TRBJ2-1; V: TRBV6-6; CDR3: CASSLPGSEQFF; DNA: TGTGCCAGCAGCCTCCCGGGATCTGAGCAGTTCTTC
D: -; J: TRBJ2-1; V: TRBV9; CDR3: CASSAGAGSSYNEQFF; DNA: TGTGCCAGCAGCGCTGGGGCCGGAAGCTCCTACAATGAGCAGTTCTTC
D: -; J: TRBJ1-2; V: TRBV29-1; CDR3: CSVADSTYGYTF; DNA: TGCAGCGTGGCAGACAGCACCTATGGCTACACCTTC
D: TRBD1; J: TRBJ1-2; V: TRBV28; CDR3: CASSPPIGQGTNYGYTF; DNA: TGTGCCAGCAGCCCCCCTATAGGACAGGGTACTAACTATGGCTACACCTTC
D: TRBD1; J: TRBJ2-2; V: TRBV19; CDR3: CASSIQGAQAGGELFF; DNA: TGTGCCAGTAGTATACAGGGGGCGCAGGCTGGGGGGGAGCTGTTTTTT
D: TRBD1; J: TRBJ1-1; V: TRBV10-3; CDR3: CAIQDRAAQRNTEAFF; DNA: TGTGCCATCCAGGACAGGGCTGCTCAGAGGAACACTGAAGCTTTCTTT
D: -; J: TRBJ2-7; V: TRBV27; CDR3: CASSLFSGYYEQYF; DNA: TGTGCCAGCAGTTTATTCTCAGGCTACTACGAGCAGTACTTC
D: -; J: TRBJ1-1; V: TRBV28; CDR3: CASTPQVQNTEAFF; DNA: TGTGCCAGCACCCCCCAAGTACAGAACACTGAAGCTTTCTTT
D: -; J: TRBJ1-2; V: TRBV5-1; CDR3: CASSLEGLANYGYTF; DNA: TGCGCCAGCAGCTTGGAGGGGCTGGCTAACTATGGCTACACCTTC
D: TRBD2; J: TRBJ2-7; V: TRBV6-5; CDR3: CASGPSGSAYEQYF; DNA: TGTGCCAGCGGCCCTAGCGGGTCCGCCTACGAGCAGTACTTC
D: TRBD2; J: TRBJ2-1; V: TRBV28; CDR3: CASPPRAQTSGPTSSYNEQFF; DNA: TGTGCCAGCCCCCCGAGGGCCCAGACTAGCGGGCCAACCAGCTCCTACAATGAGCAGTTCTTC
D: TRBD2; J: TRBJ2-1; V: TRBV11-3; CDR3: CASSSPGTSGYNEQFF; DNA: TGTGCCAGCAGCTCCCCCGGGACTAGCGGCTACAATGAGCAGTTCTTC
D: -; J: TRBJ2-1; V: TRBV27; CDR3: CASNSVGLAINEQFF; DNA: TGTGCCAGCAACTCGGTGGGGCTAGCGATAAATGAGCAGTTCTTC
D: -; J: TRBJ2-5; V: TRBV2; CDR3: CASSDLEIGEQYF; DNA: TGTGCCAGCAGTGACCTCGAGATCGGGGAGCAGTACTTC
D: -; J: TRBJ2-7; V: TRBV7-9; CDR3: CASSSTLGRGRFYEQYF; DNA: TGTGCCAGCAGCTCCACGTTGGGCAGGGGAAGATTTTACGAGCAGTACTTC
D: TRBD2; J: TRBJ2-7; V: TRBV5-1; CDR3: CASSFVGLAGGRDYEQYF; DNA: TGCGCCAGCAGCTTTGTCGGACTAGCGGGAGGGAGGGACTACGAGCAGTACTTC
D: -; J: TRBJ2-5; V: TRBV27; CDR3: CASSFTGETQYF; DNA: TGTGCCAGCAGTTTCACCGGAGAGACCCAGTACTTC
D: -; J: TRBJ1-3; V: TRBV6-5; CDR3: CASRHTRGGGNTIYF; DNA: TGTGCCAGCAGACATACTAGGGGAGGTGGAAACACCATATATTTT
D: -; J: TRBJ1-4; V: TRBV6-1; CDR3: CASSLDTRGEKLFF; DNA: TGTGCCAGCAGTCTGGACACCCGGGGGGAAAAACTGTTTTTT
D: -; J: TRBJ1-1; V: TRBV4-1; CDR3: CASSQDRGAVGGLNTEAFF; DNA: TGCGCCAGCAGCCAAGATCGGGGGGCGGTCGGGGGACTGAACACTGAAGCTTTCTTT
D: -; J: TRBJ2-3; V: TRBV2; CDR3: CASGNNRALGGTDTQYF; DNA: TGTGCCAGCGGGAATAATCGGGCCCTAGGGGGCACAGATACGCAGTATTTT
D: TRBD2; J: TRBJ2-5; V: TRBV6-6; CDR3: CASRQLAGVRETQYF; DNA: TGTGCCAGCAGGCAACTAGCGGGAGTAAGAGAGACCCAGTACTTC
D: -; J: TRBJ1-2; V: TRBV27; CDR3: CASSREGYSSGYTF; DNA: TGTGCCAGCAGCCGCGAAGGGTATTCTAGCGGCTACACCTTC
D: -; J: TRBJ1-2; V: TRBV20-1; CDR3: CSVRDNYGYTF; DNA: TGCAGTGTCAGGGATAACTATGGCTACACCTTC
D: -; J: TRBJ1-4; V: TRBV2; CDR3: CASVGRRPINEKLFF; DNA: TGTGCCAGCGTGGGGCGTCGCCCCATTAATGAAAAACTGTTTTTT
D: TRBD1; J: TRBJ2-2; V: TRBV7-9; CDR3: CASSLAWGQLDTGELFF; DNA: TGCGCCAGCAGCTTAGCGTGGGGACAGTTGGACACCGGGGAGCTGTTTTTT
D: TRBD1; J: TRBJ2-7; V: TRBV7-9; CDR3: CASSLGQGAKYEQYF; DNA: TGTGCCAGCAGCTTAGGTCAGGGGGCTAAATACGAGCAGTACTTC
D: -; J: TRBJ1-4; V: TRBV5-1; CDR3: CASSFGSQGLVGEKLFF; DNA: TGCGCCAGCAGCTTCGGTTCGCAGGGGCTAGTCGGTGAAAAACTGTTTTTT
D: TRBD2; J: TRBJ2-3; V: TRBV9; CDR3: CASSVEASGSTDTQYF; DNA: TGTGCCAGCAGCGTAGAAGCTAGCGGAAGCACAGATACGCAGTATTTT
D: TRBD1; J: TRBJ2-7; V: TRBV5-6; CDR3: CASSWGTGFNEQYF; DNA: TGTGCCAGCAGCTGGGGGACAGGGTTCAACGAGCAGTACTTC
D: TRBD1; J: TRBJ1-1; V: TRBV9; CDR3: CASSVGQGYTEAFF; DNA: TGTGCCAGCAGCGTAGGACAGGGGTACACTGAAGCTTTCTTT
D: -; J: TRBJ2-2; V: TRBV19; CDR3: CASSMSLNTGELFF; DNA: TGTGCCAGTAGTATGAGCCTTAACACCGGGGAGCTGTTTTTT
D: TRBD1; J: TRBJ2-3; V: TRBV5-4; CDR3: CASRIDRVIDTQYF; DNA: TGTGCCAGCAGAATAGACAGGGTCATAGATACGCAGTATTTT
D: -; J: TRBJ1-1; V: TRBV9; CDR3: CASSVDSMNTEAFF; DNA: TGTGCCAGCAGCGTAGACAGTATGAACACTGAAGCTTTCTTT
D: -; J: TRBJ2-3; V: TRBV6-5; CDR3: CASSRDLSTDTQYF; DNA: TGTGCCAGCAGCAGGGACTTATCCACAGATACGCAGTATTTT
D: -; J: TRBJ1-4; V: TRBV27; CDR3: CASSVSIRGINEKLFF; DNA: TGTGCCAGCAGTGTGAGCATCAGGGGAATTAATGAAAAACTGTTTTTT
D: TRBD2; J: TRBJ2-1; V: TRBV7-6; CDR3: CASSLEFREAGYNEQFF; DNA: TGTGCCAGCAGCTTAGAGTTTCGGGAGGCCGGGTACAATGAGCAGTTCTTC
D: TRBD1; J: TRBJ2-7; V: TRBV27; CDR3: CASSITRQGDEQYF; DNA: TGTGCCAGCAGTATAACCCGACAGGGGGACGAGCAGTACTTC
D: -; J: TRBJ2-2; V: TRBV4-1; CDR3: CASSQDASGPTGELFF; DNA: TGCGCCAGCAGCCAAGACGCCAGCGGGCCGACCGGGGAGCTGTTTTTT
D: TRBD1; J: TRBJ2-7; V: TRBV5-4; CDR3: CASSFGTGAYEQYF; DNA: TGTGCCAGCAGCTTCGGGACAGGGGCGTACGAGCAGTACTTC
D: -; J: TRBJ1-3; V: TRBV7-8; CDR3: CASSYPDGGSAGNTIYF; DNA: TGTGCCAGCAGCTACCCTGACGGGGGAAGTGCAGGGAACACCATATATTTT
D: TRBD2; J: TRBJ2-7; V: TRBV18; CDR3: CASSPTGGRISYEQYF; DNA: TGTGCCAGCTCGCCGACCGGCGGGAGGATATCCTACGAGCAGTACTTC
D: -; J: TRBJ2-7; V: TRBV11-2; CDR3: CASSPMGQGAYEQYF; DNA: TGTGCCAGCAGTCCGATGGGACAAGGCGCCTACGAGCAGTACTTC